This T cell receptor (beta chain) originates from a study of blood T cell repertoires in COVID-19. Germline values: CDR1 SEHNR, CDR2 FQNEAQ (reference sequence). The CDR3 consists of 15 residues. With 3 bases removed from V and 2 bases from J, the gap between germline ends came to 14 bases. TCRdb's table, derived via immunoSEQ multiplex PCR, lists solely in-frame clones and lacks some. Among 150,000 to 200,000 clones listed, 93% were seen once. This chain connects TRBV7-9 to TRBJ2-7, with a tentative D call TRBD2 (7 bases). The clonotype was recovered from a woman aged 55-75 years with COVID-19, enrolled during active disease. Source material: peripheral blood. CDR3: CASSLGGRAAYEQYF. DNA of the CDR3: TGTGCCAGCAGCTTGGGGGGGCGGGCCGCCTACGAGCAGTACTTC. The full variable domain, rest sourced from reference TRBV7-9 and TRBJ2-7, is DTGVSQNPRHKITKRGQNVTFRCDPISEHNRLYWYRQTLGQGPEFLTYFQNEAQLEKSRLLSDRFSAERPKGSFSTLEIQRTEQGDSAMYLCASSLGGRAAYEQYFGPGTRLTVT.